This TCR beta chain is from a study of shared clonotypes between healthy human individuals. Findings and limits, study-wide: Non-shared clonotypes had lower generation probabilities than clonotypes shared by all four sorted-subset donors.

The germline V and J ends were trimmed by 4 bases and 3 bases, with 14 bases remaining between them. Germline values: CDR1 SGHTA, CDR2 FQGNSA. The CDR3 is made up of 15 amino acids. Some clones are missing from TCRdb's copy, which holds only in-frame ones; the method was immunoSEQ multiplex PCR. Among some 2.1 million clones, about 95% were seen once, and the ten largest hold roughly 0.13%. This clone showed up just once. The target antigen is unknown. This TCR was recovered from a man aged 18-30 years in good health. The chain links TRBV7-2 to TRBJ2-3; possibly TRBD1 for D (5 bases). The specimen was naive CD4+ T cells sorted from blood. The subset is: CD45RA+ positively selected. The CDR3 is CASSSASPGTDTQYF. CDR3 nucleotides: TGTGCCAGCAGCTCCGCATCCCCAGGGACAGATACGCAGTATTTT.